The entry below gives a single TCR beta chain sequence along with its context. Its antigen is not identified. Germline V gene lookup returns CDR1 GTSNPN and CDR2 SVGIG (reference sequence). The CDR3 runs to 15 residues. The V segment lost 0 bases and the J segment 1 base; nucleotides outside the gene matches: 1. This sample was taken from a study of CD8+ T cells in alopecia areata. Study-wide findings and caveats: Sequence data from scalp samples additionally include resident alphabeta T cells of normal skin.

In each case, RNA was isolated and then reverse transcribed into cDNA as the sequencing template. Using immunoSEQ multiplex PCR, the repertoire was profiled, and TCRdb retains in-frame clones only, with some absent. The data contain about 140,000 clones, roughly half of them seen just once; the ten biggest clones take up 0.8% to 1%. This sample comprised CD4+ T cells sorted from blood, obtained at week 0. The V call is TRBV30, the J call TRBJ1-1; 11 bases are shared with TRBD1. The clonotype originates from a human donor with alopecia areata. The CDR3 nucleotides are TGTGCCTGGAGTGTTGGGACAGGGGGGAACACTGAAGCTTTCTTT. Its protein product is CAWSVGTGGNTEAFF.